These 5 T cell receptor beta chains share one sample of origin, sequenced in a study of T cells after yellow fever vaccination. TCRdb re-analysed the 5' RACE reads in MiXCR, keeping a single row per CDR3 protein. The sample records more than 350,000 distinct CDR3 sequences, under 14% being singletons. Sequencing was performed on PBMCs, taken on the day of the first yellow fever vaccination. The origin of the receptors is a young man who received the YFV17D yellow fever vaccine.

This clonotype has only a few counts. This chain uses TRBV14 with TRBJ2-3, with D possibly being TRBD2 (5 bases). Germline V gives CDR1 SGHDN, CDR2 FVKESK. V dropped 3 bases and J dropped 8 bases, with 21 bases sitting between them. The CDR3 sequence is 16 residues long. CDR3 bases: TGTGCCAGCAGCCAGGCCGGTTATGGGCGGGTCGGTACGCAGTATTTT. It yields the protein CASSQAGYGRVGTQYF.

The V and J genes are TRBV7-9 and TRBJ1-1, with a weak D call TRBD1 (6 bases). Germline V lookup: CDR1 SEHNR, CDR2 FQNEAQ (reference sequence). V was pared by 4 bases and J by 6 bases, with 12 bases between. The CDR3 is made up of 13 amino acids. Written as DNA, the CDR3 is TGTGCCAGCAGCTCCTACAGGGTGGCTGAAGCTTTCTTT. It codes for CASSSYRVAEAFF.

The V and J genes are TRBV7-2 and TRBJ1-2; unclear D gene. Germline lookup yields CDR1 SGHTA and CDR2 FQGNSA. Between the trimmed V and J ends, which lost 0 bases and 4 bases, there was a span of 9 bases. This CDR3 spans 14 amino acids. The CDR3 bases are TGTGCCAGCAGCTTAGCAGCAGGTTTCTATGGCTACACCTTC. Its protein is CASSLAAGFYGYTF.

The CDR3 is CASSYGGMNSPLHF. The DNA for the CDR3 is TGTGCCAGCAGTTACGGGGGGATGAATTCACCCCTCCACTTT. The V and J genes are TRBV6-5 and TRBJ1-6, with D perhaps matching TRBD1 (5 bases). Germline CDR1 MNHEY, CDR2 SVGAGI. The CDR3 runs 14 residues. The ends were cut back, 2 bases at V and 7 bases at J, with 9 bases in the middle.

This clonotype occurred many times. The chain links TRBV5-1 to TRBJ2-1; D tentatively fits TRBD1 or TRBD2 (5 bases each). The CDR3 consists of 17 residues. The V gene's germline CDR1 is SGHRS and CDR2 YFSETQ. V lost 2 bases to trimming and J lost 0 bases, with 15 bases between them. The CDR3 region is CASSFRMGESSYNEQFF. CDR3 in DNA: TGCGCCAGCAGCTTTAGGATGGGGGAGAGCTCCTACAATGAGCAGTTCTTC.